What follows is one TCR beta chain and its context. The CDR3 loop spans 15 amino acids. V lost 3 bases and J 5 bases, leaving 17 bases between the germline ends. Germline assignment: CDR1 SGHDT and CDR2 YYEEEE. This entry comes from a study of blood T cell repertoires in COVID-19. Study information: Some COVID-19 samples were acute and others convalescent; all came from the United States, Italy and Spain. T cells, B-cell-depleted T cells, or PBMCs supplied cDNA or gDNA.

The table came from immunoSEQ multiplex PCR; TCRdb's copy has only in-frame clones and leaves some out. The sample shows fewer than 350,000 clones, roughly 90% of them seen only once. This sequence was found in a woman aged 30 to 39 with COVID-19, enrolled during active disease. Sequenced material: peripheral blood. The V call is TRBV5-6, the J call TRBJ2-5, with a weak D call TRBD2 (6 bases). DNA of the CDR3: TGTGCCAGCAGCTCAACTTACGGGGGATTGGAGACCCAGTACTTC. Translated, it gives CASSSTYGGLETQYF.